What follows describes a single TCR beta chain. Its target is unknown. The data derive from a study of beta chain features in type 1 diabetes. Study findings and constraints: Here, the possible influence of HLA type (on TCRB rearrangement) remained unresolved. People with Type 1 diabetes carried modestly yet significantly shorter TCRB CDR3s in all four CD4+ subsets.

CDR1 and CDR2 from the germline V gene are SNHLY and FYNNEI. Germline trimming cut 6 bases from V and 5 bases from J; bases unmatched to any gene: 12. CDR3 size: 16 residues. Reverse transcribing all isolated RNA meant expressed TCRB transcripts were sequenced. Naive, central memory and regulatory T cell samples came to a mean of approximately 3.57 million reads. The method was immunoSEQ multiplex PCR; TCRdb's version includes in-frame clones alone and lacks a portion of them. The data hold about 48,000 clones, with over 40% observed a single time. Sequenced: Tregs from blood. This sequence joins TRBV2 and TRBJ1-5; TRBD1 matches at 8 bases. This clonotype originated in a man younger than 40 with type 1 diabetes. This CDR3 is CASRGGTGGTHQPQHF. CDR3 sequence (DNA): TGTGCCAGCAGGGGCGGGACAGGCGGGACGCATCAGCCCCAGCATTTT. The entire variable domain, with the rest obtained from reference TRBV2 and TRBJ1-5, is as follows: EPEVTQTPSHQVTQMGQEVILRCVPISNHLYFYWYRQILGQKVEFLVSFYNNEISEKSEIFDDQFSVERPDGSNFTLKIRSTKLEDSAMYFCASRGGTGGTHQPQHFGDGTRLSIL.